This TCR beta chain appears in the sequencing data of a study of blood T cell repertoires in COVID-19. Across the study: Donors in the United States, Italy and Spain gave samples during acute or convalescent COVID-19. PBMCs, B-cell-depleted T cells, or T cells were the source of the cDNA or gDNA that made up the material.

Source study methods: Nucleated cell counts were estimated from reference gene primer amplification. Some clones are missing from TCRdb's copy, which holds only in-frame ones; the method was immunoSEQ multiplex PCR. D and trimming come from the DNA, and the V and J calls and clone size come from that table. The sample includes about 58,000 clones, 70% to 90% of them seen just once. The CDR3 contains 12 residues. In germline, CDR1 is SGHRS, CDR2 YFSETQ. The V gene lost 1 base and the J gene lost 5 bases, with 6 bases spanning the gap. The material sequenced was peripheral blood. This chain links TRBV5-1 with TRBJ2-5, with no clear D. The receptor was derived from a woman in her fifties or sixties with active COVID-19. CDR3 residues: CASSLSGETQYF. DNA of the CDR3: TGCGCCAGCAGCTTGTCCGGGGAGACCCAGTACTTC.